Following are 23 T cell receptor beta chains from one sample sequenced in a study of shared clonotypes between healthy human individuals. The data were produced by immunoSEQ multiplex PCR, yet TCRdb's version contains in-frame clones alone and is incomplete. The sample has about 2.5 million clones; 80% to 95% are singletons. The sample was naive CD4+ T cells from PBMCs. Subset of the sample: CD45RA+ positively selected. The origin of the receptors is a man aged 18-30 years in good health. Some clones in this sample may be carry-over from other donors' samples.

The chain carries TRBV7-2 and TRBJ1-2, with D possibly being TRBD1 (5 bases). This CDR3 contains 15 residues. The germline V and J ends were trimmed by 2 bases and 4 bases, with 14 bases remaining between them. Per germline, CDR1 SGHTA and CDR2 FQGNSA. CDR3 sequence reads: CASSLTAGSVYGYTF. DNA for the CDR3: TGTGCCAGCAGCTTAACGGCAGGGTCTGTCTATGGCTACACCTTC.

This chain uses TRBV20-1 with TRBJ1-1; no definite D call. Germline lookup yields CDR1 DFQATT and CDR2 SNEGSKA (reference sequence). V lost 8 bases and J 4 bases, leaving 2 bases between the germline ends. The CDR3 is 8 amino acids. CDR3 loop: CSITEAFF. The CDR3 nucleotides are TGCAGTATCACTGAAGCTTTCTTT.

V gene TRBV4-3 combines with J gene TRBJ1-2, with a weak D call TRBD1 (5 bases). V shed 1 base and J shed 7 bases, with 13 bases lying between them. The CDR3 is made up of 14 amino acids. Germline V gives CDR1 LGHNA, CDR2 YSLEER. The CDR3 DNA sequence: TGCGCCAGCAGCCAAGCTCCTCGGGGGGGTGGCTACACCTTC. It codes for CASSQAPRGGGYTF.

The chain couples TRBV7-2 to TRBJ2-2; D gene ambiguous. V dropped 5 bases and J dropped 1 base, with 8 bases sitting between them. Germline V lookup: CDR1 SGHTA, CDR2 FQGNSA. The CDR3 is made up of 14 amino acids. DNA for the CDR3: TGTGCCAGCAGCCTCCGGATGAACACCGGGGAGCTGTTTTTT. This encodes CASSLRMNTGELFF.

J is TRBJ2-2 and V is TRBV5-1, with TRBD1 matching over 9 bases. The CDR3 spans 18 residues. Trimming at V came to 4 bases and at J to 6 bases, leaving 16 bases not matched to a gene. CDR1 SGHRS and CDR2 YFSETQ come from the germline V gene. CDR3 coding DNA: TGCGCCAGCAGCCACGCTGCTCTTTGGGACAGGGCTGCCGGGGAGCTGTTTTTT. It is translated as CASSHAALWDRAAGELFF.

This clone was seen only a few times. The CDR3 spells CASNGIDTEAFF. The CDR3 DNA reads as TGTGCCAGCAACGGGATTGACACTGAAGCTTTCTTT. This sequence joins TRBV6-5 and TRBJ1-1, with D uncertain. Germline V gives CDR1 MNHEY, CDR2 SVGAGI. V shed 7 bases and J shed 3 bases, with 9 bases lying between them. This CDR3 has 12 residues.

This clone was seen only once. The chain uses TRBV6-1 and TRBJ2-6, with a tentative D call TRBD1 (5 bases). This CDR3 spans 16 amino acids. V was cut by 2 bases and J by 0 bases, with 8 bases left in between. CDR1 and CDR2 (germline): MNHNS, SASEGT. CDR3 protein: CASSERRGSGANVLTF. CDR3 nucleotides: TGTGCCAGCAGTGAACGTAGGGGCTCTGGGGCCAACGTCCTGACTTTC.

The chain has TRBV28 and TRBJ1-5; D may be TRBD1 (6 bases). The CDR3 loop spans 14 amino acids. Between the trimmed V and J ends, which lost 7 bases and 4 bases, there was a span of 14 bases. CDR1 and CDR2 from the germline V gene are MDHEN and SYDVKM. In DNA, the CDR3 is TGTGCCAGCAACAGGGCAGGGGCGAATCAGCCCCAGCATTTT. Translation: CASNRAGANQPQHF.

V usage is TRBV5-4 and J usage is TRBJ2-1; weak D call: TRBD1 (5 bases). Germline V gene lookup returns CDR1 SGHNT and CDR2 YYREEE (reference sequence). This CDR3 region has 14 residues. Deletions cut 1 base from V and 3 bases from J, with 8 bases between. The CDR3 DNA reads as TGTGCCAGCAGCTTGCCAGGGCTCTACAATGAGCAGTTCTTC. This codes for CASSLPGLYNEQFF.

As concerns this clone: Other DNA sequences of this sample code for an identical CDR3. This chain uses TRBV11-2 with TRBJ2-7, with a possible D match to TRBD2 (5 bases). The CDR3 is 12 residues long. The V gene lost 3 bases and the J gene lost 4 bases, with 7 bases spanning the gap. Germline CDR1 SGHAT, CDR2 FQNNGV. The CDR3 DNA reads TGTGCCAGCAGCTTGGGGAGATACGAGCAGTACTTC. Protein sequence: CASSLGRYEQYF.

The chain carries TRBV9 and TRBJ1-4; D gene unclear. The germline V gene encodes CDR1 SGDLS and CDR2 YYNGEE. The V end lost 0 bases, the J end lost 4 bases, and 10 bases lay between the germline ends. The length of the CDR3 is 15 residues. The CDR3 reads CASSVVAGYNEKLFF. The CDR3 DNA follows: TGTGCCAGCAGCGTAGTAGCAGGTTATAATGAAAAACTGTTTTTT.

This clone appeared once. This chain connects TRBV19 to TRBJ2-5, with a tentative D call TRBD2 (7 bases). V was trimmed by 6 bases and J by 3 bases, leaving 17 bases between them. Per the germline V gene, CDR1 is LNHDA and CDR2 is SQIVND (reference sequence). The CDR3 length is 15 residues. For the CDR3, the DNA is TGTGCCAGTAGGTCGGGGGCTAGCGGAAAAGAGACCCAGTACTTC. This codes for CASRSGASGKETQYF. Complete variable domain (other parts from reference TRBV19 and TRBJ2-5): DGGITQSPKYLFRKEGQNVTLSCEQNLNHDAMYWYRQDPGQGLRLIYYSQIVNDFQKGDIAEGYSVSREKKESFPLTVTSAQKNPTAFYLCASRSGASGKETQYFGPGTRLLVL.

CDR3 loop: CASSPPGDSTELFF. For the CDR3, the DNA is TGTGCCAGCAGCCCCCCTGGGGACAGTACGGAGCTGTTTTTT. This chain uses TRBV7-3 with TRBJ2-2; the match to TRBD1 covers 7 bases. Germline V gives CDR1 SGHTA, CDR2 FQGTGA. Germline trimming cut 5 bases from V and 10 bases from J; bases unmatched to any gene: 10. This CDR3 has 14 amino acids.

The chain uses TRBV11-2 and TRBJ1-1; weak D call: TRBD1 (6 bases). CDR1 is SGHAT and CDR2 is FQNNGV in the germline V gene. V was trimmed by 5 bases and J by 1 base, leaving 11 bases between them. CDR3 size: 14 residues. This CDR3 is CASSPRTANTEAFF. CDR3 nucleotides: TGTGCCAGCAGCCCACGGACAGCGAACACTGAAGCTTTCTTT.

The chain joins TRBV11-2 to TRBJ2-5; tentative D call: TRBD1 (5 bases). Germline V gives CDR1 SGHAT, CDR2 FQNNGV. The CDR3 spans 12 residues. The ends were cut back, 5 bases at V and 6 bases at J, with 10 bases in the middle. The CDR3 region is CASSSGAKTQYF. DNA for the CDR3: TGTGCCAGCAGCAGTGGGGCGAAGACCCAGTACTTC.

Comments on this clone: In the same sample, other DNA sequences code for this CDR3. The J gene is TRBJ2-5, the V gene TRBV29-1, with 8 bases lining up with TRBD2. V gave up 6 bases and J gave up 4 bases; unmatched junction bases: 4. Per germline, CDR1 SQVTM and CDR2 ANQGSEA. The CDR3 has 12 residues. CDR3 sequence (DNA): TGCAGCGTATACCGGGGGGGAGAGACCCAGTACTTC. Amino acid sequence: CSVYRGGETQYF. Full variable domain (rest looked up from reference TRBV29-1 and TRBJ2-5): SAVISQKPSRDICQRGTSLTIQCQVDSQVTMMFWYRQQPGQSLTLIATANQGSEATYESGFVIDKFPISRPNLTFSTLTVSNMSPEDSSIYLCSVYRGGETQYFGPGTRLLVL.

The chain recombines TRBV9 with TRBJ2-7; D possibly matches TRBD1 or TRBD2 (6 bases each). Germline CDR1 reads SGDLS; CDR2 reads YYNGEE. The germline V and J ends were trimmed by 4 bases and 7 bases, with 18 bases remaining between them. The CDR3 covers 14 residues. The CDR3 here is CASSQMGGAGEQYF. CDR3 coding DNA: TGTGCCAGCAGCCAGATGGGGGGCGCGGGGGAGCAGTACTTC.

The chain carries TRBV5-1 and TRBJ2-7; D gene unclear. This CDR3 has 13 residues. V lost 0 bases to trimming and J lost 5 bases, with 9 bases between them. Germline V gene lookup returns CDR1 SGHRS and CDR2 YFSETQ. The CDR3 DNA sequence: TGCGCCAGCAGCTTGGTTTCCTTTAACGAGCAGTACTTC. It specifies CASSLVSFNEQYF. The full variable domain, completed using reference TRBV5-1 and TRBJ2-7, is KAGVTQTPRYLIKTRGQQVTLSCSPISGHRSVSWYQQTPGQGLQFLFEYFSETQRNKGNFPGRFSGRQFSNSRSEMNVSTLELGDSALYLCASSLVSFNEQYFGPGTRLTVT.

The CDR3 DNA follows: TGTGCCAGCAGTGTACAGAGTAGAAGCAATCAGCCCCAGCATTTT. Encoded protein: CASSVQSRSNQPQHF. This chain joins TRBV6-1 and TRBJ1-5, with unresolved D. V dropped 4 bases and J dropped 1 base, with 11 bases sitting between them. This CDR3 is 15 amino acids long. The V gene's germline CDR1 is MNHNS and CDR2 SASEGT.

In this sample, this clone turned up once. This CDR3 is also generated by other DNA sequences in the sample. The V and J genes are TRBV9 and TRBJ2-1; D is unresolved. The ends were cut back, 4 bases at V and 2 bases at J, with 7 bases in the middle. CDR3 length: 13 residues. Germline CDR1 reads SGDLS; CDR2 reads YYNGEE. The DNA for the CDR3 is TGTGCCAGCAGCCCCCGCCCCTACAATGAGCAGTTCTTC. Amino acids: CASSPRPYNEQFF. The entire variable domain, with the rest obtained from reference TRBV9 and TRBJ2-1, is as follows: DSGVTQTPKHLITATGQRVTLRCSPRSGDLSVYWYQQSLDQGLQFLIQYYNGEERAKGNILERFSAQQFPDLHSELNLSSLELGDSALYFCASSPRPYNEQFFGPGTRLTVL.

This sequence joins TRBV5-4 and TRBJ2-1, with 8 bases aligning to TRBD2. Germline CDR1 reads SGHNT; CDR2 reads YYREEE (reference sequence). The CDR3 runs 17 residues. V shed 0 bases, J shed 5 bases, and the junction held 10 bases outside the gene matches. The CDR3 region has the DNA TGTGCCAGCAGCTTGGGACCTATAGCGGGGAGAAACAATGAGCAGTTCTTC. It translates to CASSLGPIAGRNNEQFF. Full variable domain (rest looked up from reference TRBV5-4 and TRBJ2-1): ETGVTQSPTHLIKTRGQQVTLRCSSQSGHNTVSWYQQALGQGPQFIFQYYREEENGRGNFPPRFSGLQFPNYSSELNVNALELDDSALYLCASSLGPIAGRNNEQFFGPGTRLTVL.

V is TRBV27 and J is TRBJ2-7; TRBD2 might be the D (6 bases). The CDR3 runs 12 residues. V lost 10 bases and J 0 bases, leaving 10 bases between the germline ends. Germline assignment: CDR1 MNHEY and CDR2 SMNVEV (reference sequence). This chain's CDR3 is CATGGYSYEQYF. The CDR3 DNA follows: TGTGCCACAGGAGGGTACTCCTACGAGCAGTACTTC.

The rearrangement links TRBV5-1 to TRBJ2-7, with D unclear. The ends were cut back, 4 bases at V and 3 bases at J, with 14 bases in the middle. The CDR3 loop spans 14 amino acids. From germline, CDR1 is SGHRS and CDR2 YFSETQ. The CDR3 nucleotides read TGCGCCAGCAGCCCCGTCCCGGGTGACTACGAGCAGTACTTC. Protein sequence: CASSPVPGDYEQYF.